Presented here are 18 T cell receptor beta chains from one specimen sequenced in a study of control samples from healthy donors and cancer patients. Produced via immunoSEQ multiplex PCR; TCRdb's table is partial and in-frame only. The sample contains about 31,000 clones, around 94% of which appear only once. The sequenced sample was blood. The receptors come from a man aged 60-69 years in good health.

This clone was seen just once. CDR3 amino acids: CASKGVGTGGTEAFF. The DNA of the CDR3 is TGTGCCAGCAAGGGAGTTGGGACAGGGGGTACTGAAGCTTTCTTT. The chain couples TRBV6-5 to TRBJ1-1; 11 bases map to TRBD1. The V gene's germline CDR1 is MNHEY and CDR2 SVGAGI. The length of the CDR3 is 15 residues. After removal of 7 bases from V and 5 bases from J, the junction contained 9 bases not matched to a gene.

This clone was observed a handful of times. This rearrangement joins TRBV30 to TRBJ2-1; 14 bases match TRBD2. Germline CDR1 GTSNPN, CDR2 SVGIG (reference sequence). The J segment lost 3 bases and the V segment lost 4 bases, leaving 2 bases of the junction unmatched. The CDR3 is made up of 15 amino acids. The CDR3 nucleotides read TGTGCCTGGACGGGGACTAGCGGGAGCTACAATGAGCAGTTCTTC. Translation: CAWTGTSGSYNEQFF.

The CDR3: CASSLGGSNQPQHF. The CDR3 coding sequence is TGTGCCAGCAGCTTAGGCGGGTCCAATCAGCCCCAGCATTTT. V is TRBV11-2 and J is TRBJ1-5; D unclear. Germline CDR1 is SGHAT and CDR2 is FQNNGV. With 1 base removed from V and 3 bases from J, the gap between germline ends came to 7 bases. This CDR3 comprises 14 residues.

V is TRBV14 and J is TRBJ2-2, with 10 bases lining up with TRBD1. The germline gives CDR1 SGHDN, CDR2 FVKESK. Trimming took 4 bases from V and 6 from J; bases not matched to a gene: 2. The CDR3 length is 14 residues. The CDR3 reads CASSRDRGAGELFF. DNA for the CDR3: TGTGCCAGCAGCCGGGACAGGGGTGCCGGGGAGCTGTTTTTT.

The rearrangement uses TRBV7-2 and TRBJ2-7; D unresolved. With 1 base removed from V and 7 bases from J, the gap between germline ends came to 14 bases. Germline assignment: CDR1 SGHTA and CDR2 FQGNSA. The CDR3 length is 14 residues. CDR3 nucleotides: TGTGCCAGCAGCTTAGTGAAGGATCTGCATGAGCAGTACTTC. The encoded protein is CASSLVKDLHEQYF.

The chain uses TRBV28 and TRBJ2-4, with 8 nucleotides matching TRBD1. V lost 2 bases, J lost 3 bases, and 12 bases stayed unmatched. Germline loops: CDR1 MDHEN, CDR2 SYDVKM. This CDR3 region has 18 residues. Written as DNA, the CDR3 is TGTGCCAGCAGTTTAAGGATGGACAGGGAAGAAGGCAAAAACATTCAGTACTTC. Its translation is CASSLRMDREEGKNIQYF.

The chain has TRBV5-4 and TRBJ1-2; 7 positions agree with TRBD1. J lost 0 bases, V lost 0 bases, and 2 bases had no gene match. The CDR3 is made up of 15 amino acids. Germline V lookup: CDR1 SGHNT, CDR2 YYREEE (reference sequence). Here the CDR3 reads CASSLEGAANYGYTF. CDR3 nucleotides: TGTGCCAGCAGCTTGGAGGGGGCTGCTAACTATGGCTACACCTTC.

Worth noting for this clone: Mismatch with germline at one junction end may stem from a read error. V and J are TRBV15 and TRBJ2-2; weak D call: TRBD2 (5 bases). This CDR3 spans 14 amino acids. Germline-derived CDR1 and CDR2 are LNHNV and YYDKDF (reference sequence). The CDR3 DNA is TGTGCCACCAGCAGGGACTTTGAACACCGGGGAGCTGTTTTT. Its translation: CATSRDFEHRGAVF.

The chain combines TRBV2 with TRBJ1-1, with D unresolved. The germline gives CDR1 SNHLY, CDR2 FYNNEI. The V end was cut by 6 bases, the J end by 0 bases, with 8 bases between. CDR3 length: 13 amino acids. The CDR3 coding sequence is TGTGCCAGCAGACCCGAGTTGAACACTGAAGCTTTCTTT. This gives the protein CASRPELNTEAFF.

J is TRBJ1-2 and V is TRBV2; no reliable D call. Germline CDR1 reads SNHLY; CDR2 reads FYNNEI. The CDR3 totals 15 residues. Trimming shortened V by 4 bases and J by 7 bases, and 19 bases separated the two germline ends. CDR3 coding DNA: TGTGCCAGCAGTGTTGGTGGGGATTATTCGATTGGCTACACCTTC. Encoded protein: CASSVGGDYSIGYTF.

The genes are TRBV19 and TRBJ1-3; D remains ambiguous. Looked up from germline, CDR1 is LNHDA and CDR2 is SQIVND (reference sequence). Trimming removed 3 bases from V and 0 bases from J, with 9 bases in between. This CDR3 region has 15 residues. The CDR3 protein is CASSITLTSGNTIYF. As DNA, the CDR3 is TGTGCCAGTAGTATTACCCTGACCTCTGGAAACACCATATATTTT. Variable domain in full (rest from reference TRBV19 and TRBJ1-3): DGGITQSPKYLFRKEGQNVTLSCEQNLNHDAMYWYRQDPGQGLRLIYYSQIVNDFQKGDIAEGYSVSREKKESFPLTVTSAQKNPTAFYLCASSITLTSGNTIYFGEGSWLTVV.

The gene calls are TRBV10-2 and TRBJ2-7; possibly TRBD1 for D (6 bases). Germline V gene data show CDR1 as WSHSY and CDR2 as SAAADI. Trimming pared 5 bases from V and 5 bases from J, leaving 13 bases between. This CDR3 has 13 amino acids. In DNA form, the CDR3 reads TGCGCCAGCAGTAACAGGGTTTTGAACGAGCAGTACTTC. This sequence encodes CASSNRVLNEQYF.

The rearrangement joins TRBV4-1 to TRBJ2-1; D is perhaps TRBD2 (5 bases). Trimming shortened V by 1 base and J by 2 bases, and 12 bases separated the two germline ends. CDR1 is MGHRA and CDR2 is YSYEKL in the germline V gene. The CDR3 runs 16 residues. The chain's CDR3 is CASSQVNGVPYNEQFF. The CDR3 DNA reads TGCGCCAGCAGCCAAGTCAACGGGGTCCCCTACAATGAGCAGTTCTTC.

This chain joins TRBV3-1 (or the pseudogene TRBV3-2) and TRBJ2-7, with D perhaps TRBD1 or TRBD2 (5 bases each). The CDR3 extends over 13 amino acids. CDR1 is LGHDT, CDR2 YNNKEL, per germline (reference sequence). Trimming took 4 bases from V and 3 from J, leaving 10 bases between them. As DNA, the CDR3 is TGTGCCAGCAGCCCGGGGACGGTCTACGAGCAGTACTTC. Translated, it gives CASSPGTVYEQYF.

This chain links TRBV6-5 with TRBJ2-3; TRBD1 is a possible D gene (6 bases). Germline assignment: CDR1 MNHEY and CDR2 SVGAGI. The CDR3 spans 15 residues. With 5 bases removed from V and 1 base from J, the gap between germline ends came to 13 bases. CDR3 protein: CASSKGVSGTDTQYF. Written as DNA, the CDR3 is TGTGCCAGCAGTAAGGGGGTGTCGGGCACAGATACGCAGTATTTT.

This chain connects TRBV5-5 to TRBJ1-1; no clear D gene. CDR3 length: 14 amino acids. V dropped 2 bases and J dropped 0 bases, with 8 bases sitting between them. Germline V gene lookup returns CDR1 SGHKS and CDR2 YYEKEE (reference sequence). The CDR3 reads CASSLKMLNTEAFF. CDR3 DNA sequence: TGTGCCAGCAGCTTAAAAATGTTGAACACTGAAGCTTTCTTT.

V and J are TRBV4-3 and TRBJ2-7; 9 nucleotides align to TRBD1. This CDR3 has 16 amino acids. CDR1 and CDR2 (germline): LGHNA, YSLEER. The J segment lost 0 bases and the V segment lost 0 bases, leaving 3 bases of the junction unmatched. CDR3 in amino acids: CASSQDWGQGSYEQYF. The CDR3 coding sequence is TGCGCCAGCAGCCAAGATTGGGGACAGGGCTCCTACGAGCAGTACTTC.

The genes are TRBV7-7 and TRBJ2-3; 11 bases agree with TRBD2. The V gene end was trimmed by 3 bases and the J gene end by 5 bases; junction bases not matched to a gene: 4. The germline gives CDR1 SSHAT, CDR2 FNYEAQ (reference sequence). This CDR3 has 15 residues. The CDR3 DNA follows: TGTGCCAGCAGCTTTAGCGGGGGGGCAGGAGATACGCAGTATTTT. Amino acid sequence: CASSFSGGAGDTQYF. Together with reference TRBV7-7 and TRBJ2-3, the CDR3 gives the full variable domain: GAGVSQSPRYKVTKRGQDVTLRCDPISSHATLYWYQQALGQGPEFLTYFNYEAQPDKSGLPSDRFSAERPEGSISTLTIQRTEQRDSAMYRCASSFSGGAGDTQYFGPGTRLTVL.